This entry lists 32 T cell receptor beta chains sequenced from one sample in a study of blood T cell repertoires in COVID-19. Method: immunoSEQ multiplex PCR; TCRdb's copy keeps in-frame clones and lacks some. The sample has roughly 380,000 clones; roughly nine tenths are singletons. The source material was peripheral blood. The receptors shown here come from a woman aged 55-70 years with COVID-19, enrolled during active disease.

Regarding this clone: The sample carries other DNA sequences with the same CDR3. The chain carries TRBV19 and TRBJ1-1; D call uncertain. Germline loops: CDR1 LNHDA, CDR2 SQIVND (reference sequence). There are 11 residues in the CDR3. The V end was cut by 7 bases, the J end by 0 bases, with 3 bases between. CDR3 sequence reads: CASTMNTEAFF. CDR3 sequence (DNA): TGTGCCAGTACAATGAACACTGAAGCTTTCTTT.

The rearrangement uses TRBV7-7 and TRBJ1-2; a possible D gene is TRBD1 (5 bases). CDR3 length: 14 residues. Between the trimmed V and J ends, which lost 5 bases and 4 bases, there was a span of 14 bases. Looked up from germline, CDR1 is SSHAT and CDR2 is FNYEAQ (reference sequence). CDR3 region: CASSPLGGGYGYTF. The CDR3 DNA reads as TGTGCCAGCAGCCCCCTCGGGGGGGGCTATGGCTACACCTTC.

A few counts support this clone. J is TRBJ1-1 and V is TRBV21-1; the D call of TRBD1 is as the table states it, not checked on the DNA. TRBV21-1 is deemed a pseudogene. The CDR3 spans 16 residues. The CDR3 region has the DNA TGTGCCAGCAGCAAACGGAGGGGGCGGTTGAACACTGAAGCTTTCTTT. This translates into CASSKRRGRLNTEAFF.

This chain links TRBV11-1 with TRBJ2-5; 7 positions match TRBD2. V dropped 4 bases and J dropped 3; count of bases not matched to a gene: 5. This CDR3 is 14 amino acids long. The germline CDR1 and CDR2 sequences are SGHAT and FQDESV (reference sequence). The DNA for the CDR3 is TGTGCCAGCAGCTCCCGACGGGGGGAAGAGACCCAGTACTTC. As protein: CASSSRRGEETQYF.

J is TRBJ1-1 and V is TRBV7-6; D is unclear. Trimming stripped 5 bases from V and 2 bases from J, with 12 bases between. The CDR3 totals 14 residues. CDR1 is SGHVS, CDR2 FNYEAQ, per germline. The CDR3 sequence is CASSLDGVNTEAFF. As DNA, the CDR3 is TGTGCCAGCAGCCTCGACGGGGTTAACACTGAAGCTTTCTTT.

The chain joins TRBV3-1 (or the pseudogene TRBV3-2) to TRBJ1-5; 7 bases line up with TRBD1. The V gene's germline CDR1 is LGHDT and CDR2 YNNKEL (reference sequence). With V trimmed by 9 bases and J by 4 bases, 6 bases remained unmatched. This CDR3 comprises 13 residues. The CDR3 bases are TGTGCCAGTTCCCGGGACAGAAATCAGCCCCAGCATTTT. This translates into CASSRDRNQPQHF.

The V and J genes are TRBV2 and TRBJ1-1; D not certain. V lost 6 bases and J lost 5, with 16 bases in between. From germline, CDR1 is SNHLY and CDR2 FYNNEI. This CDR3 is built from 14 residues. CDR3 coding DNA: TGTGCCAGCAGGTTGCGGTTTGATTTTACTGAAGCTTTCTTT. This translates into CASRLRFDFTEAFF.

V and J are TRBV6-6 and TRBJ1-4; D gene uncertain. This CDR3 region has 15 residues. V was pared by 7 bases and J by 1 base, with 13 bases between. The germline V gene has CDR1 MNHNY and CDR2 SVGAGI (reference sequence). CDR3 bases: TGTGCCAGCACGGTTTTCCGTGGAACTAATGAAAAACTGTTTTTT. It codes for CASTVFRGTNEKLFF.

Worth noting for this clone: One end of the junction does not line up with germline, which may come from a read error. This chain links TRBV28 with TRBJ2-5, with D possibly matching TRBD1 (6 bases). Germline V CDR1 and CDR2: MDHEN, SYDVKM. The CDR3 contains 16 residues. For the CDR3, the DNA is TGTGCCAGCAGTTTGGCTAAGACAGGACCCCAAGGGACCCAGTACTTC. Its translation: CASSLAKTGPQGTQYF.

The chain has TRBV28 and TRBJ2-4; 11 nucleotides match TRBD2. The CDR3 sequence is 16 residues long. Looked up from germline, CDR1 is MDHEN and CDR2 is SYDVKM. V lost 5 bases and J lost 0; bases outside the gene matches: 3. CDR3 sequence (DNA): TGTGCCAGCAGTCCAACTAGCGGGGGAGCCAAAAACATTCAGTACTTC. This gives the protein CASSPTSGGAKNIQYF. The whole variable domain, remainder taken from reference TRBV28 and TRBJ2-4, is DVKVTQSSRYLVKRTGEKVFLECVQDMDHENMFWYRQDPGLGLRLIYFSYDVKMKEKGDIPEGYSVSREKKERFSLILESASTNQTSMYLCASSPTSGGAKNIQYFGAGTRLSVL.

The chain uses TRBV5-1 and TRBJ1-3, with TRBD1 matching 7 bases. The germline V gene encodes CDR1 SGHRS and CDR2 YFSETQ. The CDR3 length is 17 residues. The trim removed 4 bases at V and 0 bases at J, leaving 10 bases unmatched. CDR3 sequence: CASSGTLGDSSGNTIYF. The CDR3 bases are TGCGCCAGCAGCGGAACCCTCGGGGACAGCTCTGGAAACACCATATATTTT.

The V and J genes are TRBV6-5 and TRBJ2-7; 10 nucleotides align to TRBD2. Losses at the gene ends were 0 bases for V and 5 bases for J; bases not matched to a gene: 4. The CDR3 is 15 amino acids. Germline V gene lookup returns CDR1 MNHEY and CDR2 SVGAGI. This chain's CDR3 is CASSYSGTSVHEQYF. DNA for the CDR3: TGTGCCAGCAGTTACTCGGGGACTAGCGTCCACGAGCAGTACTTC.

V and J are TRBV7-9 and TRBJ2-3; D is possibly TRBD2 (6 bases). The CDR3 has 12 amino acids. V shed 3 bases and J shed 6 bases, with 7 bases lying between them. Germline-derived CDR1 and CDR2 are SEHNR and FQNEAQ (reference sequence). The CDR3 nucleotides are TGTGCCAGCAGCTTTGCGGGGGATACGCAGTATTTT. Amino acids: CASSFAGDTQYF.

The chain recombines TRBV28 with TRBJ1-1; D perhaps matches TRBD1 (5 bases). Germline CDR1 and CDR2: MDHEN and SYDVKM. Trimming left V 5 bases short and J 4 bases short, with 26 bases between. CDR3 length equals 18 residues. Here the CDR3 DNA reads TGTGCCAGCAGTCCGATCGTGACTCGTAAGGGGCAGGGCACTGAAGCTTTCTTT. Its translation is CASSPIVTRKGQGTEAFF. Using reference TRBV28 and TRBJ1-1 for the parts outside the CDR3, the full variable domain is DVKVTQSSRYLVKRTGEKVFLECVQDMDHENMFWYRQDPGLGLRLIYFSYDVKMKEKGDIPEGYSVSREKKERFSLILESASTNQTSMYLCASSPIVTRKGQGTEAFFGQGTRLTVV.

The J gene is TRBJ1-6, the V gene TRBV6-6, with D tentatively TRBD1 (5 bases). Germline loops: CDR1 MNHNY, CDR2 SVGAGI (reference sequence). The CDR3 sequence is 16 residues long. The ends were cut back, 5 bases at V and 9 bases at J, with 20 bases in the middle. The CDR3 reads CASSTETGGKGSPLHF. The DNA of the CDR3 is TGTGCCAGCAGTACCGAAACGGGGGGAAAGGGTTCACCCCTCCACTTT.

The chain couples TRBV27 to TRBJ2-7; 9 bases are a match to TRBD1. The CDR3 length is 16 residues. V was pared by 5 bases and J by 6 bases, with 14 bases of the junction left unmatched. The V gene's germline CDR1 is MNHEY and CDR2 SMNVEV (reference sequence). CDR3 in amino acids: CASSIPDRGSLCEQYF. DNA of the CDR3: TGTGCCAGCAGTATCCCGGACAGGGGATCGCTTTGCGAGCAGTACTTC.

This chain links TRBV18 with TRBJ2-5; a weak D match, TRBD2 (7 bases). Trimming stripped 6 bases from V and 5 bases from J, with 19 bases between. CDR3 length: 15 amino acids. Germline V gene lookup returns CDR1 KGHSH and CDR2 LQKENI. In DNA form, the CDR3 reads TGTGCCAGCTCCAATATCCCGGGGGGCACGGAGACCCAGTACTTC. It translates to CASSNIPGGTETQYF.

The chain carries TRBV18 and TRBJ1-2; D call uncertain. The CDR3 runs 13 residues. Germline loops: CDR1 KGHSH, CDR2 LQKENI. V dropped 6 bases and J dropped 6 bases, with 14 bases sitting between them. The CDR3 here is CASSPVEGDGYTF. As DNA, the CDR3 is TGTGCCAGCTCCCCCGTCGAGGGTGATGGCTACACCTTC.

This chain uses TRBV25-1 with TRBJ2-5; no clear D gene. V dropped 3 bases and J dropped 1 base, with 9 bases sitting between them. CDR1 is MGHDK, CDR2 SYGVNS, per germline. The CDR3 has 14 residues. The CDR3 here is CASSDRQAQETQYF. The CDR3 coding sequence is TGTGCCAGCAGTGACCGACAAGCCCAAGAGACCCAGTACTTC.

The table lists this clone with a count of one. The rearrangement joins TRBV5-1 to TRBJ1-2; 12 bases align to TRBD1. The CDR3 totals 14 residues. Germline V gives CDR1 SGHRS, CDR2 YFSETQ. The junction had 1 base not matched to a gene; V was cut back by 3 bases and J by 4 bases. CDR3 sequence reads: CASSSGQGAYGYTF. The DNA of the CDR3 is TGCGCCAGCAGCTCGGGACAGGGGGCCTATGGCTACACCTTC.

The chain recombines TRBV14 with TRBJ2-5, with 7 bases lining up with TRBD1. Germline V CDR1 and CDR2: SGHDN, FVKESK. The CDR3 spans 14 residues. J lost 5 bases, V lost 1 base, and 4 bases had no gene match. The chain's CDR3 is CASSQARGQETQYF. The DNA for the CDR3 is TGTGCCAGCAGCCAAGCTAGGGGGCAGGAGACCCAGTACTTC.

The chain uses TRBV21-1 and TRBJ2-3; the table's D call TRBD2 went unverified against the DNA. TRBV21-1 is flagged as a pseudogene. This CDR3 contains 17 residues. The CDR3 DNA is TGTGCCAGCGTTGGTCCATTAGCGGGACTATGCACAGATACGCAGTATTTT. Residues: CASVGPLAGLCTDTQYF.

The V and J genes are TRBV6-5 and TRBJ1-2, with 9 bases matching TRBD1. In germline, CDR1 is MNHEY, CDR2 SVGAGI. The trim removed 7 bases at V and 4 bases at J, leaving 7 bases unmatched. The CDR3 is 14 residues long. The CDR3 here is CASKTPGQGYGYTF. The CDR3 nucleotides are TGTGCCAGCAAAACTCCGGGACAGGGCTATGGCTACACCTTC.

The chain recombines TRBV5-3 with TRBJ1-2; D remains ambiguous. TRBV5-3 is recorded as an ORF, its role being uncertain. Deletions cut 5 bases from V and 2 bases from J, with 10 bases between. CDR3 length equals 13 residues. CDR3 DNA: TGTGCCAGAAGTTCATCGGGGAACTATGGCTACACCTTC. Translation gives CARSSSGNYGYTF.

The V and J genes are TRBV7-2 and TRBJ2-7, with D tentatively TRBD1 (7 bases). This CDR3 comprises 14 residues. V lost 1 base, J lost 4 bases, and 11 bases lay in between. CDR1 is SGHTA, CDR2 FQGNSA, per germline. This chain's CDR3 is CASSLDAGGYEQYF. CDR3 bases: TGTGCCAGCAGCTTAGACGCAGGGGGGTACGAGCAGTACTTC.

The J gene is TRBJ1-4, the V gene TRBV3-1 (or the pseudogene TRBV3-2), with unresolved D. Trimming removed 4 bases at V and 6 bases at J, with 12 bases between. This CDR3 has 14 amino acids. Germline V gene sequence: CDR1 LGHDT, CDR2 YNNKEL (reference sequence). The CDR3 DNA sequence: TGTGCCAGCAGCCCCCCGTTGAGGGATGAAAAACTGTTTTTT. Protein product: CASSPPLRDEKLFF.

The chain joins TRBV29-1 to TRBJ1-2; a weak D match, TRBD1 (5 bases). Germline CDR1 SQVTM, CDR2 ANQGSEA. This CDR3 has 10 residues. The chain's CDR3 is CSLGEGGYTF. The CDR3 region has the DNA TGCAGTTTGGGGGAGGGTGGCTACACCTTC.

The chain joins TRBV2 to TRBJ2-1; 10 bases fit TRBD1. Per germline, CDR1 SNHLY and CDR2 FYNNEI. The CDR3 loop spans 14 amino acids. V shed 9 bases and J 6 bases; nucleotides not matched to a gene: 8. The CDR3 region is CASSRGQGPNEQFF. CDR3 in DNA: TGTGCCAGTAGCAGGGGACAGGGGCCCAATGAGCAGTTCTTC. The complete variable domain, with remaining parts taken from reference TRBV2 and TRBJ2-1, reads EPEVTQTPSHQVTQMGQEVILRCVPISNHLYFYWYRQILGQKVEFLVSFYNNEISEKSEIFDDQFSVERPDGSNFTLKIRSTKLEDSAMYFCASSRGQGPNEQFFGPGTRLTVL.

This sequence joins TRBV5-4 and TRBJ2-3, with 9 bases fitting TRBD2. Unmatched junction bases numbered 12, after V lost 4 bases and J lost 3 bases. The CDR3 totals 17 residues. Germline-derived CDR1 and CDR2 are SGHNT and YYREEE (reference sequence). The CDR3 DNA sequence: TGTGCCAGCAGCCACCGCTTGGCGGGGGGGAGGACAGATACGCAGTATTTT. Translation: CASSHRLAGGRTDTQYF.

The CDR3 DNA follows: TGTGCCAGCAGACAGGGCAATCAGCCCCAGCATTTT. This encodes CASRQGNQPQHF. V gene TRBV12-3 or TRBV12-4 combines with J gene TRBJ1-5, with D possibly matching TRBD1 (5 bases). Trimming left V 6 bases short and J 2 bases short, with 5 bases between. The CDR3 consists of 12 residues.

This sequence joins TRBV6-5 and TRBJ2-1, with 7 bases identical to TRBD2. Unmatched junction bases numbered 5, after V lost 8 bases and J lost 4 bases. Germline CDR1 is MNHEY and CDR2 is SVGAGI. The CDR3 length is 13 residues. CDR3 residues: CASANGGYNEQFF. CDR3 in DNA: TGTGCCAGCGCTAACGGGGGGTACAATGAGCAGTTCTTC.

The chain carries TRBV4-2 and TRBJ1-1; 8 positions match TRBD1. The CDR3 sequence is 17 residues long. The V gene end was trimmed by 1 base and the J gene end by 1 base; junction bases not matched to a gene: 8. Germline CDR1 LGHNA, CDR2 YNFKEQ. The CDR3 DNA follows: TGTGCCAGCAGCCAAGGGCAGGGGGCACCCGGGAACACTGAAGCTTTCTTT. It translates to CASSQGQGAPGNTEAFF.